The 22 T cell receptor beta chains below all came from one sample that was sequenced in a study of T cells after yellow fever vaccination (dated by TCRdb to between 2018 and 2020). Library construction relied on 5' RACE. Instrument on record: Illumina NovaSeq 6000. TCRdb reran the public reads through fastp at Q25 and MiXCR, keeping productive beta chains. Rows matching on CDR3 protein sequence are summarized as one entry with the most common DNA and genes. In all, the sample holds 250,000 to 350,000 distinct CDR3 sequences, and around 8.6% of those were seen once. About 3.7% of the sample belongs to the ten largest clones. This specimen's treatment or condition label, per the study, means: live attenuated yellow fever vaccine strain. The specimen was CD4+ T cells sorted from PBMCs, collected 5 days after the yellow fever booster vaccination. The receptors stem from a man younger than 30 who received the YFV17D yellow fever vaccine.

This sequence joins TRBV7-2 and TRBJ2-6; D ambiguous. The germline V gene encodes CDR1 SGHTA and CDR2 FQGNSA. V lost 5 bases and J lost 3, with 11 bases in between. This CDR3 is 15 amino acids long. The DNA for the CDR3 is TGTGCCAGCAGCCAACATGGGGATGGGGCCAACGTCCTGACTTTC. The encoded protein is CASSQHGDGANVLTF.

The V call is TRBV7-2, the J call TRBJ2-3; TRBD2 matches at 9 bases. In germline, CDR1 is SGHTA, CDR2 FQGNSA. The CDR3 contains 16 residues. V lost 2 bases and J lost 15; bases outside the gene matches: 18. CDR3 DNA sequence: TGTGCCAGCAGCTTACCCCCGGGGCGGGGGGGCCGGATTCACTATTTT. Amino acid sequence: CASSLPPGRGGRIHYF.

This clonotype was seen a single time. Here the CDR3 DNA reads TGTGCCAGCTCCTGGACAGGCGCCGAAGGGGAGACCCAGTACTTC. It is translated as CASSWTGAEGETQYF. The J gene is TRBJ2-5, the V gene TRBV18; 7 nucleotides align to TRBD1. The CDR3 loop spans 15 amino acids. V lost 6 bases, J lost 5 bases, and 12 bases stayed unmatched. Germline lookup yields CDR1 KGHSH and CDR2 LQKENI.

The V and J genes are TRBV5-1 and TRBJ1-2; D might be TRBD1 (6 bases). Germline V gives CDR1 SGHRS, CDR2 YFSETQ. This CDR3 spans 13 amino acids. Trimming shortened V by 0 bases and J by 5 bases, and 8 bases separated the two germline ends. The CDR3 nucleotides are TGCGCCAGCAGCTTGGAAGGACAGTATGGCTACACCTTC. It translates to CASSLEGQYGYTF.

This clonotype was found a few times. The V gene is TRBV5-1, the J gene TRBJ2-5; 9 bases line up with TRBD2. From germline, CDR1 is SGHRS and CDR2 YFSETQ. V was pared by 5 bases and J by 5 bases, with 13 bases of the junction left unmatched. The CDR3 has 16 amino acids. CDR3 sequence reads: CASSSSAASGDETQYF. The CDR3 region has the DNA TGCGCCAGCAGTAGCAGCGCGGCTAGCGGGGATGAGACCCAGTACTTC.

This clonotype was found a few times. For the CDR3, the DNA is TGCAGCGTTGATGTGGGCGGTGGGAACACTGAAGCTTTCTTT. It is translated as CSVDVGGGNTEAFF. The V and J genes are TRBV29-1 and TRBJ1-1; D is unclear. CDR3 length equals 14 residues. V was trimmed by 3 bases and J by 1 base, leaving 12 bases between them. Germline assignment: CDR1 SQVTM and CDR2 ANQGSEA.

This clonotype was seen a handful of times. The genes are TRBV9 and TRBJ2-1; 8 nucleotides agree with TRBD2. V was pared by 4 bases and J by 0 bases, with 6 bases of the junction left unmatched. Germline V gives CDR1 SGDLS, CDR2 YYNGEE. This CDR3 is 16 amino acids long. The CDR3 DNA reads as TGTGCCAGCAGCCCGCGGGGGGTCGGCTCCTACAATGAGCAGTTCTTC. Its protein product is CASSPRGVGSYNEQFF.

The chain joins TRBV4-3 to TRBJ1-6; D uncertain. The length of the CDR3 is 17 residues. The germline V gene encodes CDR1 LGHNA and CDR2 YSLEER. V was trimmed by 4 bases and J by 0 bases, leaving 13 bases between them. CDR3 loop: CASSLDARSSYNSPLHF. In DNA, the CDR3 is TGCGCCAGCAGCCTAGACGCCCGGAGCTCCTATAATTCACCCCTCCACTTT.

This clonotype was found a few times. The genes are TRBV25-1 and TRBJ2-7; 12 nucleotides line up with TRBD2. V lost 5 bases to trimming and J lost 5 bases; unmatched junction nucleotides: 10. This CDR3 has 16 amino acids. Germline V gives CDR1 MGHDK, CDR2 SYGVNS. This CDR3 reads CASSYLAGGQVHEQYF. DNA for the CDR3: TGTGCCAGCAGTTACCTAGCGGGGGGGCAGGTCCACGAGCAGTACTTC.

The table lists this clonotype with a few counts. CDR3 bases: TGCGCCAGCAGCTTCAGCGGGGGGTCAGGTGAGCAGTTCTTC. It is translated as CASSFSGGSGEQFF. This rearrangement joins TRBV5-1 to TRBJ2-1; 9 bases line up with TRBD2. Germline trimming cut 2 bases from V and 9 bases from J; bases unmatched to any gene: 6. The CDR3 extends over 14 amino acids. Germline V CDR1 and CDR2: SGHRS, YFSETQ.

This clonotype was observed a handful of times. The rearrangement links TRBV28 to TRBJ1-1, with D maybe TRBD1 (6 bases). CDR1 MDHEN and CDR2 SYDVKM come from the germline V gene. Trimming pared 2 bases from V and 1 base from J, leaving 8 bases between. The CDR3 spans 14 residues. CDR3 region: CASSLVRGNTEAFF. CDR3 nucleotide sequence: TGTGCCAGCAGTTTAGTCAGGGGGAACACTGAAGCTTTCTTT. The full variable domain, its missing parts supplied by reference TRBV28 and TRBJ1-1, is DVKVTQSSRYLVKRTGEKVFLECVQDMDHENMFWYRQDPGLGLRLIYFSYDVKMKEKGDIPEGYSVSREKKERFSLILESASTNQTSMYLCASSLVRGNTEAFFGQGTRLTVV.

This clonotype was counted between two and nine times. This sequence joins TRBV5-1 and TRBJ2-7, with D possibly matching TRBD1 (6 bases). From germline, CDR1 is SGHRS and CDR2 YFSETQ. The CDR3 has 16 residues. V was shortened by 0 bases and J by 0 bases, with 13 bases between the two germline ends. CDR3 sequence: CASSLGPQGSSYEQYV. DNA of the CDR3: TGCGCCAGCAGCTTGGGTCCCCAGGGGAGCTCCTACGAGCAGTACGTC.

This clonotype was observed a few times. The chain has TRBV7-2 and TRBJ2-5, with 7 bases that match TRBD1. The CDR3 has 16 residues. Germline V gives CDR1 SGHTA, CDR2 FQGNSA. The J segment lost 5 bases and the V segment lost 4 bases, leaving 13 bases of the junction unmatched. CDR3 amino acids: CASSSPGQAASETQYF. CDR3 nucleotides: TGTGCCAGCAGCTCTCCTGGACAGGCCGCTAGCGAGACCCAGTACTTC.

V is TRBV5-1 and J is TRBJ2-5; the D gene is possibly TRBD1 (6 bases). This CDR3 region has 13 residues. Germline CDR1 and CDR2: SGHRS and YFSETQ. Between the trimmed V and J ends, which lost 3 bases and 3 bases, there was a span of 9 bases. The CDR3 here is CASSSGQKETQYF. CDR3 coding DNA: TGCGCCAGCAGCTCCGGACAGAAAGAGACCCAGTACTTC. The variable domain in full, with the rest retrieved from reference TRBV5-1 and TRBJ2-5, is KAGVTQTPRYLIKTRGQQVTLSCSPISGHRSVSWYQQTPGQGLQFLFEYFSETQRNKGNFPGRFSGRQFSNSRSEMNVSTLELGDSALYLCASSSGQKETQYFGPGTRLLVL.

The table lists this clonotype with many counts. The rearrangement uses TRBV7-9 and TRBJ1-3, with D possibly TRBD1 on 5 matching bases. There are 13 residues in the CDR3. Looked up from germline, CDR1 is SEHNR and CDR2 is FQNEAQ (reference sequence). V lost 1 base, J lost 8 bases, and 9 bases lay in between. CDR3 coding DNA: TGTGCCAGCAGCTTAGAGGGGTCGCACACCATATATTTT. Amino acids: CASSLEGSHTIYF.

V usage is TRBV29-1 and J usage is TRBJ1-2, with D possibly being TRBD1 (6 bases). CDR1 and CDR2 from the germline V gene are SQVTM and ANQGSEA. V was clipped by 4 bases and J by 6 bases, with 12 bases between them. The CDR3 covers 12 residues. As DNA, the CDR3 is TGCAGCGTTGGGGAAGGACAGAATGGCTACACCTTC. It yields the protein CSVGEGQNGYTF.

This chain links TRBV20-1 with TRBJ2-2; D might be TRBD2 (6 bases). CDR1 and CDR2 (germline): DFQATT, SNEGSKA (reference sequence). V was shortened by 5 bases and J by 3 bases, with 13 bases between the two germline ends. This CDR3 region has 14 residues. The CDR3 spells CSAPGRGDTGELFF. Written as DNA, the CDR3 is TGCAGTGCTCCGGGGCGGGGCGACACCGGGGAGCTGTTTTTT.

This sequence joins TRBV18 and TRBJ1-4; D uncertain. Germline-derived CDR1 and CDR2 are KGHSH and LQKENI. V was shortened by 3 bases and J by 3 bases, with 11 bases between the two germline ends. This CDR3 is 15 amino acids long. CDR3 residues: CASSPQAGANEKLFF. Here the CDR3 DNA reads TGTGCCAGCTCACCCCAGGCCGGGGCTAATGAAAAACTGTTTTTT. The full variable domain, its missing parts supplied by reference TRBV18 and TRBJ1-4, is NAGVMQNPRHLVRRRGQEARLRCSPMKGHSHVYWYRQLPEEGLKFMVYLQKENIIDESGMPKERFSAEFPKEGPSILRIQQVVRGDSAAYFCASSPQAGANEKLFFGSGTQLSVL.

The V and J genes are TRBV19 and TRBJ2-5; D is uncertain. The V gene's germline CDR1 is LNHDA and CDR2 SQIVND (reference sequence). V lost 5 bases and J 1 base, leaving 11 bases between the germline ends. This CDR3 has 14 amino acids. Written as DNA, the CDR3 is TGTGCCAGTAGTCGGACGGATATCCAAGAGACCCAGTACTTC. It encodes CASSRTDIQETQYF.

This clonotype was seen ten or more times. This chain joins TRBV7-3 and TRBJ2-1; a weak D match, TRBD2 (5 bases). V lost 2 bases and J lost 8, with 13 bases in between. The CDR3 runs 14 residues. The germline V gene encodes CDR1 SGHTA and CDR2 FQGTGA. CDR3 loop: CASSLDSGVDEQFF. The CDR3, as DNA: TGTGCCAGCAGCTTAGACTCCGGGGTGGATGAGCAGTTCTTC.

The rearrangement uses TRBV7-2 and TRBJ2-7; tentatively, D is TRBD2 (7 bases). The CDR3 covers 14 residues. Germline V gene lookup returns CDR1 SGHTA and CDR2 FQGNSA. The germline V and J ends were trimmed by 0 bases and 7 bases, with 13 bases remaining between them. The CDR3 sequence: CASSLAGGPYEQYV. CDR3 in DNA: TGTGCCAGCAGCTTAGCGGGGGGGCCGTATGAGCAGTACGTC.

The rearrangement links TRBV29-1 to TRBJ2-3; D gene ambiguous. Per the germline V gene, CDR1 is SQVTM and CDR2 is ANQGSEA. The CDR3 spans 12 residues. The V end lost 0 bases, the J end lost 6 bases, and 7 bases lay between the germline ends. The CDR3 sequence is CSVEDPGDTQYF. The CDR3 DNA reads TGCAGCGTTGAAGACCCTGGGGATACGCAGTATTTT.